Listed below are T cell receptor beta chains from one sample, sequenced in a study of cytomegalovirus exposure and HLA in healthy donors. The table came from immunoSEQ multiplex PCR; TCRdb's copy has only in-frame clones and leaves some out. The table has more than 150,000 clones, around 80% seen once. The specimen was PBMCs. These receptors all come from a male donor in good health and CMV-seronegative. The CDR3 runs from the conserved cysteine through the conserved F or W. The order of the fields is J gene, D gene, V gene, clone size, CDR3 protein, CDR3 DNA. D genes are given only for firm matches. A row's size may be missing; if present it is once, few, many or a size class.

TRBJ1-2,TRBD1,TRBV6-5,.,CASTQDRGGDGYTF,TGTGCCAGCACCCAAGACAGGGGTGGTGATGGCTACACCTTC
TRBJ2-5,TRBD2,TRBV9,.,CASSQAGGYQETQYF,TGTGCCAGCAGCCAGGCGGGGGGGTACCAAGAGACCCAGTACTTC
TRBJ2-7,TRBD2,TRBV28,.,CASSLGGEQYF,TGTGCCAGCAGCCTCGGGGGGGAGCAGTACTTC
TRBJ2-5,TRBD2,TRBV28,.,CASRGAGGHQETQYF,TGTGCCAGCAGGGGAGCGGGGGGGCACCAAGAGACCCAGTACTTC
TRBJ1-5,.,TRBV5-1,.,CASSQGADGQPQHF,TGCGCCAGCAGCCAAGGGGCAGATGGTCAGCCCCAGCATTTT
TRBJ2-7,.,TRBV2,.,CASSRGTGITFSSYEQYF,TGTGCCAGCTCTAGGGGAACAGGGATCACATTCTCTTCCTACGAGCAGTACTTC
TRBJ2-1,TRBD2,TRBV19,.,CATTVSAGGSYNEQFF,TGTGCCACCACAGTATCGGCGGGGGGCTCCTACAATGAGCAGTTCTTC
TRBJ2-1,TRBD2,TRBV4-3,.,CASSQDAAGEIFNEQFF,TGCGCCAGCAGCCAAGATGCCGCGGGAGAAATTTTCAATGAGCAGTTCTTC
TRBJ1-3,.,TRBV5-4,once,CASSLAPSAPGNTIYF,TGTGCCAGCAGCTTGGCCCCCAGCGCTCCTGGAAACACCATATATTTT
TRBJ2-7,TRBD2,TRBV19,.,CASSKGLAGSHEQYF,TGTGCCAGTAGTAAAGGACTAGCGGGAAGCCACGAGCAGTACTTC
TRBJ2-2,.,TRBV6-6,few,CASTRANTGELFF,TGTGCCAGCACCAGGGCGAACACCGGGGAGCTGTTTTTT
TRBJ2-7,.,TRBV7-9,.,CSSSLATAYEQYF,TGTTCCAGCAGCTTAGCGACAGCCTACGAGCAGTACTTC
TRBJ1-4,TRBD1,TRBV4-3,.,CASSHPPGQGSEKLFF,TGCGCCAGCAGCCATCCTCCGGGACAGGGTAGCGAAAAACTGTTTTTT
TRBJ1-1,.,TRBV2,.,CASSEPRQHTEAFF,TGTGCCAGCAGTGAGCCGCGGCAGCACACTGAAGCTTTCTTT
TRBJ1-2,TRBD1,TRBV14,few,CASSQDNRDRRTVANYGYTF,TGTGCCAGCAGCCAAGATAACAGGGACAGGCGAACTGTCGCTAACTATGGCTACACCTTC
TRBJ1-5,.,TRBV2,.,CASSGGGGASQPQHF,TGTGCCAGCAGTGGGGGGGGAGGGGCGAGTCAGCCCCAGCATTTT